This T cell receptor beta chain was observed in a study of Ad26.COV2.S vaccination and SARS-CoV-2 variants. Study overall: As a participant in COV1001, the donor was in the Ad26.COV2.S trial arm. Once or twice, 56 days apart, Ad26.COV2.S was delivered intramuscularly. Overall study findings and caveats: Reportedly, spike-specific CD8+ and CD4+ T cell responses achieved substantial breadth once vaccination had taken place.

Clones were sequenced by immunoSEQ multiplex PCR, and TCRdb holds only the in-frame ones, with some missing. This table has roughly 680,000 clones, more than 80% appearing once. V trimming: 4 bases; J trimming: 6 bases; junction bases outside the gene matches: 8. The CDR3 is 15 residues long. Germline-derived CDR1 and CDR2 are LGHDT and YNNKEL (reference sequence). Treatment in this sample: 19 received Ad26.COV2.S at low or high dose, single or two shots; 5 received placebo; per-sample allocation not given. Sampling was done on day 63 after the first vaccine or placebo injection. This Boston cohort included adults aged 18-55 years. This clone was seen ten or more times. Its matching antigen is unknown.

This specimen consisted of peripheral blood, obtained in a trial of Ad26.COV2.S vaccine versus placebo. The receptor was isolated from a person between 18 and 60 years old who received the Ad26.COV2.S COVID-19 vaccine or a placebo. The chain is built from TRBV3-1 (or the pseudogene TRBV3-2) and TRBJ1-4; TRBD1 matches 7 bases. This chain's CDR3 is CASSPYRGWDEKLFF. CDR3 nucleotides: TGTGCCAGCAGCCCATACAGGGGATGGGATGAAAAACTGTTTTTT.